This T cell receptor beta chain originates from a study of T cells in localized non-small cell lung cancer. Study observations and caveats: Blood T cell density predicted longer survival; adjacent-lung clonality, shorter. Clonality of T cells reached its maximum in uninvolved adjacent lung, surpassing tumor.

The CDR3 is made up of 16 amino acids. The germline CDR1 and CDR2 sequences are SNHLY and FYNNEI. The V gene lost 3 bases and the J gene lost 0 bases, with 12 bases spanning the gap. TCRdb's table, derived via immunoSEQ multiplex PCR, lists solely in-frame clones and lacks some. The sample carries approximately 24,000 clones, approximately 89% recorded once. Regarding this clone: The antigen is undetermined.

The sequence was obtained from a female donor aged 60 or older with stage II squamous cell lung carcinoma. This chain connects TRBV2 to TRBJ1-5, with D unclear. Sequenced material: peripheral blood, taken before any cancer treatment. The CDR3 DNA is TGTGCCAGCAGTGACCCCGACAACCTTAGCAATCAGCCCCAGCATTTT. Its protein is CASSDPDNLSNQPQHF. The full variable domain, rest sourced from reference TRBV2 and TRBJ1-5, is EPEVTQTPSHQVTQMGQEVILRCVPISNHLYFYWYRQILGQKVEFLVSFYNNEISEKSEIFDDQFSVERPDGSNFTLKIRSTKLEDSAMYFCASSDPDNLSNQPQHFGDGTRLSIL.